A single sample is the source of the 32 T cell receptor beta chains below, sequenced in a study of cytotoxic CD8 clonotypes in ibrutinib-treated CLL. Sequencing used immunoSEQ multiplex PCR; TCRdb keeps in-frame clones, though not all of them. The profile shows tens of thousands of clones, approximately 60% of them singletons. The sample in question was PBMCs, obtained after 24 months of ibrutinib treatment. The source of these receptors is a human donor with chronic lymphocytic leukemia.

J is TRBJ1-1 and V is TRBV30; possibly TRBD1 for D (5 bases). Trimming removed 3 bases from V and 8 bases from J, with 13 bases in between. Per germline, CDR1 GTSNPN and CDR2 SVGIG (reference sequence). CDR3 length: 12 residues. This CDR3 is CAWRTGGTEAFF. The CDR3 region has the DNA TGTGCCTGGAGGACGGGGGGGACCGAAGCTTTCTTT.

Only a few counts were recorded for this clone. The rearrangement uses TRBV28 and TRBJ1-1, with D perhaps TRBD1 (5 bases). V lost 5 bases and J 0 bases, leaving 10 bases between the germline ends. CDR3 size: 14 residues. Germline assignment: CDR1 MDHEN and CDR2 SYDVKM. CDR3 sequence reads: CASSGGALNTEAFF. The CDR3 DNA reads TGTGCCAGCAGTGGCGGGGCCCTGAACACTGAAGCTTTCTTT.

The chain has TRBV2 and TRBJ2-5; no reliable D call. The V end was cut by 5 bases, the J end by 4 bases, with 5 bases between. CDR1 is SNHLY, CDR2 FYNNEI, per germline. CDR3 size: 11 residues. The chain's CDR3 is CASSTLETQYF. Written as DNA, the CDR3 is TGTGCCAGCAGTACGCTAGAGACCCAGTACTTC.

In DNA form, the CDR3 reads TGTGCCAGCAGTTTTCCCCCCAGGGGCACGAACACCGGGGAGCTGTTTTTT. Translating it yields CASSFPPRGTNTGELFF. The chain has TRBV28 and TRBJ2-2; perhaps TRBD1 as D (6 bases). Trimming pared 3 bases from V and 0 bases from J, leaving 14 bases between. Per the germline V gene, CDR1 is MDHEN and CDR2 is SYDVKM. This CDR3 spans 17 amino acids.

The rearrangement uses TRBV6-6 and TRBJ2-7; TRBD1 aligns across 10 bases. The CDR3 is 16 residues long. The V segment lost 2 bases and the J segment 7 bases; nucleotides outside the gene matches: 11. CDR1 is MNHNY, CDR2 SVGAGI, per germline (reference sequence). As DNA, the CDR3 is TGTGCCAGCAGTTACGGTTTCGGGACAGGGGCGCGAGAGCAGTACTTC. Translated, it gives CASSYGFGTGAREQYF.

V and J are TRBV9 and TRBJ2-2; no definite D call. The V gene lost 3 bases and the J gene lost 4 bases, with 7 bases spanning the gap. The CDR3 spans 13 residues. Germline values: CDR1 SGDLS, CDR2 YYNGEE. The CDR3, as DNA: TGTGCCAGCAGCGCGACACTCACCGGGGAGCTGTTTTTT. It is translated as CASSATLTGELFF.

This chain links TRBV12-5 with TRBJ2-1, with no clear D. The germline V and J ends were trimmed by 1 base and 6 bases, with 7 bases remaining between them. The CDR3 totals 13 residues. CDR1 is LGHNT, CDR2 FRNRAP, per germline. Here the CDR3 DNA reads TGTGCTAGTGGTTTGGGGACGATCAATGAGCAGTTCTTC. This encodes CASGLGTINEQFF.

This chain uses TRBV6-5 with TRBJ2-1; possibly TRBD1 or TRBD2 for D (5 bases each). Germline CDR1 reads MNHEY; CDR2 reads SVGAGI. This CDR3 has 13 residues. Trimming took 6 bases from V and 8 from J, leaving 14 bases between them. Here the CDR3 reads CASSPRLGDEQFF. The CDR3 DNA sequence: TGTGCCAGCAGCCCCCGGTTGGGGGATGAGCAGTTCTTC.

The V call is TRBV19, the J call TRBJ2-3; D ambiguous. V lost 1 base, J lost 3 bases, and 5 bases lay in between. Germline V gene lookup returns CDR1 LNHDA and CDR2 SQIVND (reference sequence). This CDR3 spans 13 amino acids. This CDR3 reads CASSIGSTDTQYF. The CDR3 bases are TGTGCCAGTAGTATAGGATCGACAGATACGCAGTATTTT.

About this clone: The junction differs from germline at one of its ends, possibly a read error. The rearrangement joins TRBV2 to TRBJ2-4; D is possibly TRBD2 (5 bases). Germline V lookup: CDR1 SNHLY, CDR2 FYNNEI. This CDR3 region has 18 residues. The chain's CDR3 is CASNERGTRDLAKNIQYF. Written as DNA, the CDR3 is TGTGCCAGCAATGAACGCGGCACGAGGGATTTGGCCAAAAACATTCAGTACTTC.

This clone came up a few times. V and J are TRBV10-3 and TRBJ2-1; D gene uncertain. Germline V gives CDR1 ENHRY, CDR2 SYGVKD. Trimming pared 3 bases from V and 7 bases from J, leaving 13 bases between. The CDR3 totals 14 residues. The CDR3 region has the DNA TGTGCCATCAGTGACAGAACCACGTCGAATGAGCAGTTCTTC. Its protein product is CAISDRTTSNEQFF.

The chain uses TRBV7-9 and TRBJ2-2; D ambiguous. The CDR3 spans 15 residues. V gave up 8 bases and J gave up 0 bases, with 13 bases separating them. Germline V gene sequence: CDR1 SEHNR, CDR2 FQNEAQ (reference sequence). The DNA for the CDR3 is TGTGCCAGCCTGCCGGGCGGCTCGAACACCGGGGAGCTGTTTTTT. Translation: CASLPGGSNTGELFF.

The chain is built from TRBV7-9 and TRBJ1-2; no definite D call. The CDR3 is made up of 13 amino acids. Germline V CDR1 and CDR2: SEHNR, FQNEAQ (reference sequence). V lost 1 base to trimming and J lost 3 bases, with 6 bases between them. In DNA form, the CDR3 reads TGTGCCAGCAGCTTAGAGGACTACTATGGCTACACCTTC. Amino acid sequence: CASSLEDYYGYTF.

The V call is TRBV9, the J call TRBJ2-5; no clear D. V was shortened by 0 bases and J by 0 bases, with 3 bases between the two germline ends. From germline, CDR1 is SGDLS and CDR2 YYNGEE. The CDR3 contains 13 residues. The CDR3 loop is CASSVAYQETQYF. The DNA of the CDR3 is TGTGCCAGCAGCGTAGCTTACCAAGAGACCCAGTACTTC.

The chain links TRBV6-6 to TRBJ2-1; D remains unclear. V was clipped by 0 bases and J by 8 bases, with 5 bases between them. This CDR3 comprises 12 residues. Germline V gene sequence: CDR1 MNHNY, CDR2 SVGAGI (reference sequence). In nucleotides, the CDR3 is TGTGCCAGCAGTTACTCGCAGCATGAGCAGTTCTTC. Its protein is CASSYSQHEQFF.

The V gene is TRBV2, the J gene TRBJ2-7; 11 bases line up with TRBD1. V shed 6 bases, J shed 2 bases, and the junction held 3 bases outside the gene matches. This CDR3 spans 14 amino acids. Per germline, CDR1 SNHLY and CDR2 FYNNEI. CDR3 sequence (DNA): TGTGCCAGCAGGGCGGGACAGGGGGCCTACGAGCAGTACTTC. Its translation: CASRAGQGAYEQYF.

CDR3 DNA sequence: TGTGCCAGCTCACCAAATAGCGCCGTGACCCAGTACTTC. Amino acids: CASSPNSAVTQYF. V is TRBV18 and J is TRBJ2-5, with D perhaps matching TRBD2 (5 bases). V was cut by 2 bases and J by 7 bases, with 11 bases left in between. The V gene's germline CDR1 is KGHSH and CDR2 LQKENI. The CDR3 sequence is 13 residues long.

This rearrangement joins TRBV7-2 to TRBJ2-7; tentative D call: TRBD2 (6 bases). This CDR3 is 14 amino acids long. Germline CDR1 is SGHTA and CDR2 is FQGNSA. V gave up 3 bases and J gave up 5 bases, with 14 bases separating them. Written as DNA, the CDR3 is TGTGCCAGCAGCTTGACTAGTTATATCGACGAGCAGTACTTC. This translates into CASSLTSYIDEQYF.

This chain uses TRBV6-5 with TRBJ1-1; tentatively, D is TRBD1 (5 bases). Germline lookup yields CDR1 MNHEY and CDR2 SVGAGI. Trimming shortened V by 8 bases and J by 8 bases, and 12 bases separated the two germline ends. This CDR3 is 11 amino acids long. CDR3: CASRAGLEAFF. In DNA, the CDR3 is TGTGCCAGCCGGGCGGGGCTGGAAGCTTTCTTT.

The rearrangement joins TRBV5-1 to TRBJ2-1; possibly TRBD2 for D (6 bases). The CDR3 is 13 amino acids. Germline loops: CDR1 SGHRS, CDR2 YFSETQ. V was pared by 4 bases and J by 7 bases, with 12 bases between. The CDR3 loop is CASSPHGLNEQFF. The CDR3, as DNA: TGCGCCAGCAGCCCCCACGGACTAAATGAGCAGTTCTTC.

In its sample, this clone was seen a few times. The chain employs TRBV7-2 and TRBJ1-5, with D perhaps matching TRBD1 (5 bases). CDR3 size: 17 residues. The germline CDR1 and CDR2 sequences are SGHTA and FQGNSA. With 5 bases removed from V and 6 bases from J, the gap between germline ends came to 23 bases. CDR3: CASSPYGREVIGQPQHF. The CDR3, as DNA: TGTGCCAGCAGCCCGTACGGCAGGGAGGTGATCGGTCAGCCCCAGCATTTT.

On this clone itself: A read error may explain this, as a much larger clone is one base away. V gene TRBV2 combines with J gene TRBJ2-2; the match to TRBD1 covers 8 bases. This CDR3 contains 13 residues. V dropped 6 bases and J dropped 5; count of bases not matched to a gene: 2. Germline V CDR1 and CDR2: SNHLY, FYNNEI. The DNA of the CDR3 is TGTGCCAGCAGCCGACAGGGGACCGGGGAGCTGTTTTTT. This translates into CASSRQGTGELFF.

In this sample, this clone turned up many times. The genes are TRBV7-9 and TRBJ1-2; D uncertain. Trimming removed 1 base from V and 6 bases from J, with 9 bases in between. Germline V gene sequence: CDR1 SEHNR, CDR2 FQNEAQ (reference sequence). This CDR3 is 13 amino acids long. CDR3 DNA: TGTGCCAGCAGCTTAGAGGGTAATCATGGCTACACCTTC. Residues: CASSLEGNHGYTF.

The chain combines TRBV29-1 with TRBJ2-1; 9 bases are a match to TRBD2. Trimming at V came to 5 bases and at J to 1 base, leaving 3 bases not matched to a gene. Germline values: CDR1 SQVTM, CDR2 ANQGSEA. The CDR3 contains 14 residues. The CDR3, as DNA: TGCAGCGTTCGGAGCGGGGGGTCCTACAATGAGCAGTTCTTC. Residues: CSVRSGGSYNEQFF.

The chain joins TRBV6-1 to TRBJ1-1; D ambiguous. V lost 6 bases to trimming and J lost 0 bases, with 11 bases between them. The CDR3 covers 14 residues. Looked up from germline, CDR1 is MNHNS and CDR2 is SASEGT. CDR3 loop: CASRDVGLNTEAFF. The CDR3 nucleotides read TGTGCCAGCAGGGATGTTGGGCTGAACACTGAAGCTTTCTTT.

This clone was seen more than once but under ten times. The V and J genes are TRBV20-1 and TRBJ2-1, with D hard to call. This CDR3 has 11 amino acids. V was pared by 3 bases and J by 12 bases, with 12 bases between. Germline CDR1 DFQATT, CDR2 SNEGSKA (reference sequence). CDR3 in amino acids: CSARRGFGQFF. Written as DNA, the CDR3 is TGCAGTGCTAGGCGCGGTTTTGGGCAGTTCTTC.

This clone has ten or more counts. This sequence joins TRBV5-6 and TRBJ1-3, with TRBD1 matching over 8 bases. This CDR3 contains 15 residues. J gave up 0 bases and V 4 bases, and 3 bases lay outside the gene matches. Germline CDR1 and CDR2: SGHDT and YYEEEE. The CDR3 sequence: CASSVQGVSGNTIYF. In DNA form, the CDR3 reads TGTGCCAGCAGCGTACAGGGGGTCTCTGGAAACACCATATATTTT.

This clone was counted a few times. The V call is TRBV7-9, the J call TRBJ1-4; 7 positions agree with TRBD1. CDR3 length: 15 amino acids. J was trimmed by 5 bases and V by 5 bases; bases with no gene match: 8. Germline V gene data show CDR1 as SEHNR and CDR2 as FQNEAQ (reference sequence). The CDR3 reads CASSEDRVFNEKLFF. The DNA of the CDR3 is TGTGCCAGCAGCGAAGACAGGGTCTTCAATGAAAAACTGTTTTTT. Complete variable domain (other parts from reference TRBV7-9 and TRBJ1-4): DTGVSQNPRHKITKRGQNVTFRCDPISEHNRLYWYRQTLGQGPEFLTYFQNEAQLEKSRLLSDRFSAERPKGSFSTLEIQRTEQGDSAMYLCASSEDRVFNEKLFFGSGTQLSVL.

V gene TRBV29-1 combines with J gene TRBJ1-1; D is unclear. Trimming removed 6 bases from V and 1 base from J, with 9 bases in between. This CDR3 region has 12 residues. The V gene's germline CDR1 is SQVTM and CDR2 ANQGSEA. This CDR3 reads CSVYDRNTEAFF. The CDR3 coding sequence is TGCAGCGTCTACGACCGGAACACTGAAGCTTTCTTT.

This clone was seen more than once but under ten times. The chain carries TRBV5-5 and TRBJ2-7; D not resolved. This CDR3 has 13 residues. Trimming removed 0 bases at V and 1 base at J, with 5 bases between. Germline loops: CDR1 SGHKS, CDR2 YYEKEE (reference sequence). CDR3 region: CASSLGRSYEQYV. CDR3 DNA: TGTGCCAGCAGCTTGGGACGGTCCTACGAGCAGTACGTC.

This clone was detected a few times. The rearrangement uses TRBV7-8 and TRBJ1-5, with D possibly TRBD1 on 5 matching bases. Germline loops: CDR1 SGHVS, CDR2 FQNEAQ. The V end lost 4 bases, the J end lost 7 bases, and 14 bases lay between the germline ends. The CDR3 is 14 residues long. The CDR3 region is CASSYRGPDQPQHF. CDR3 DNA: TGTGCCAGCAGCTACCGGGGCCCCGACCAGCCCCAGCATTTT.

In its sample, this clone was seen a few times. The chain employs TRBV9 and TRBJ2-7; D ambiguous. The CDR3 loop spans 14 amino acids. V was pared by 6 bases and J by 3 bases, with 16 bases between. Germline CDR1 is SGDLS and CDR2 is YYNGEE. In DNA, the CDR3 is TGTGCCAGCAACGTCGGGCGTTCCGACTACGAGCAGTACTTC. As protein: CASNVGRSDYEQYF.